This is a list of T cell receptor beta chains from one sample in a study of B cell selection in AIRE deficiency. Sequenced by immunoSEQ multiplex PCR; TCRdb stores in-frame clones only, minus some. This table holds 20,000 to 25,000 clones, 95% to 98% found once. Specimen: conventional CD4+ T cells sorted from PBMCs. The receptors originated from a human donor with AIRE deficiency. The CDR3 runs from the conserved cysteine through the conserved F or W. The D gene is left open where the match is weak. Only part of the rows carry a size: once, few, many, or a class if the clone is expanded.

clone_size	v_call	j_call	d_call	cdr3_nt	cdr3_aa
once	TRBV30	TRBJ2-5	TRBD1	TGTGCCTGGACCGGACAGGGCCTGACCCAGTACTTC	CAWTGQGLTQYF
.	TRBV28	TRBJ2-7	TRBD2	TGTGCCAGCATACTAGCGGGAGGCTCCTACGAGCAGTACTTC	CASILAGGSYEQYF
.	TRBV30	TRBJ2-7	.	TGTGCCTGGAGGGATCCACAGGGCCCCTCCTACGAGCAGTACTTC	CAWRDPQGPSYEQYF
.	TRBV19	TRBJ2-2	TRBD2	TGTGCCAGTAGTATAGGGGGGACTAGCGGGACCCTCACCGGGGAGCTGTTTTTT	CASSIGGTSGTLTGELFF
.	TRBV27	TRBJ1-1	.	TGTGCCAGCAAGCAACAGAGGATGAACACTGAAGCTTTCTTT	CASKQQRMNTEAFF
.	TRBV29-1	TRBJ2-3	TRBD1	TGCAGCGTTGTCGGCAGGGGGCTTGTCACAGATACGCAGTATTTT	CSVVGRGLVTDTQYF
once	TRBV30	TRBJ1-1	TRBD1	TGTGCCTGGAGTCCGGACAGGGGGGCCACTGAAGCTTTCTTT	CAWSPDRGATEAFF
.	TRBV28	TRBJ1-2	.	TGTGCCAGCAGTTTAGGAGCGAGGGAAGGCTACACCTTC	CASSLGAREGYTF
.	TRBV7-2	TRBJ1-2	TRBD1	TGTGCCAGCAGCGGGGGACAGGGCTATGGCTACACCTTC	CASSGGQGYGYTF
.	TRBV28	TRBJ2-1	.	TGTGCCAGCAGGGATCCAGGAAGGGGTTCCTACAATGAGCAGTTCTTC	CASRDPGRGSYNEQFF
.	TRBV7-2	TRBJ2-7	.	TGTGCCAGCAGCTTAGTTTCAGGGCTAGGAGTTGGGTCCTACGAGCAGTACTTC	CASSLVSGLGVGSYEQYF
.	TRBV27	TRBJ1-2	TRBD1	TGTGCCAGCAGTTTATCGGGGACAGGGTATGGCTACACCTTC	CASSLSGTGYGYTF
.	TRBV28	TRBJ2-7	.	TGTGCCAGCAGCATCCCGGGATCCATCTACGAGCAGTACTTC	CASSIPGSIYEQYF
.	TRBV11-3	TRBJ2-7	TRBD1	TGTGCCAGCAGACCTTCCGGGACAGGGCGCTGGCTTTACGAGCAGTACTTC	CASRPSGTGRWLYEQYF
.	TRBV7-3	TRBJ1-2	.	TGTGCCAGCAGCTTAGGAAACTATGGCTACACCTTC	CASSLGNYGYTF
.	TRBV10-3	TRBJ2-7	.	TGTGCCAGCAGTGGGCGCGCGGCCGGGTCCTACGAGCAGTACTTC	CASSGRAAGSYEQYF
.	TRBV10-3	TRBJ2-7	TRBD1	TGTGCCATCAGCCCCGGACAGGGGCCCTACGAGCAGTACTTC	CAISPGQGPYEQYF
.	TRBV29-1	TRBJ2-2	.	TGCAGCGTTCGGGGCGGATTGAACACCGGGGAGCTGTTTTTT	CSVRGGLNTGELFF
.	TRBV7-3	TRBJ2-1	.	TGTGCCAGCAGCTTAAAGACATTCGGTGAGCAGTTCTTC	CASSLKTFGEQFF
.	TRBV25-1	TRBJ2-3	TRBD1	TGTGCCAGCAGTGAAGGGACAGGGAACACAGATACGCAGTATTTT	CASSEGTGNTDTQYF
.	TRBV18	TRBJ2-1	TRBD1	TGTGCCAGCTCATCAGGGACAGGATGGAATGAGCAGTTCTTC	CASSSGTGWNEQFF
.	TRBV19	TRBJ2-5	.	TGTGCCAGCCCTAGAAGGTGGCAGGGAAGAGAGACCCAGTACTTC	CASPRRWQGRETQYF
.	TRBV18	TRBJ1-1	.	TGTGCCAGCTCACCTCAGGGGACGGACACTGAAGCTTTCTTT	CASSPQGTDTEAFF
.	TRBV5-5	TRBJ2-5	.	TGTGCCAGCAACCGGGACACCCAAGAGACCCAGTACTTC	CASNRDTQETQYF
.	TRBV9	TRBJ1-2	.	TGTGCCAGCAGCTACTCTGGCAGCAACTACACCTTC	CASSYSGSNYTF
.	TRBV11-2	TRBJ1-3	.	TGTGCCAGCAGTAGACTCGTCGGCGGGAGGATCTCTGGAAACACCATATATTTT	CASSRLVGGRISGNTIYF
.	TRBV4-2	TRBJ2-1	TRBD1	TGTGCCAGCAGCCAATGGGGACAGGGGGACAATGAGCAGTTCTTC	CASSQWGQGDNEQFF
.	TRBV19	TRBJ2-2	.	TGTGCCAGTAGAAAAGAGGGGTCGATCGGGGAGCTGTTTTTT	CASRKEGSIGELFF